Below, 8 T cell receptor beta chains from the same sample are listed, as sequenced in a study of regulatory T cells in long-lasting Graves disease. Time point in this sample: newly diagnosed GD, antithyroid drugs for less than 3 months. Researchers made the TCR library from RNA that was extracted from PBMCs. To make TCR beta libraries, researchers used iRepertoire HTBI primers and Arm-PCR of CDR3 regions. Via MiXCR, TCRdb re-called the multiplex PCR reads, giving one row per CDR3 protein. The sample shows 530,000 or so distinct CDR3 sequences, about 16% of them seen only once. The sample was also reused in another study, on T cells in Graves' hyperthyroidism and ophthalmopathy.

Sequencing used peripheral blood mononuclear cells (PBMCs), obtained at new diagnosis, from a patient treated with antithyroid drugs. These receptors were taken from a man aged 18 to 35 with Graves disease.

Comment on this clonotype: A read error may be the cause here, since a much bigger clone is one base away. In DNA form, the CDR3 reads TGTGCCAGCCAGGGGGCCGGGGAGCTGTTTTTT. Encoded protein: CASQGAGELFF. The rearrangement uses TRBV19 and TRBJ2-2, with TRBD1 matching 7 bases. Germline trimming cut 9 bases from V and 6 bases from J; bases unmatched to any gene: 1. In germline, CDR1 is LNHDA, CDR2 SQIVND (reference sequence). This CDR3 is built from 11 residues.

This chain uses TRBV12-5 with TRBJ2-5; 13 bases line up with TRBD2. The CDR3 totals 15 residues. Germline V gene sequence: CDR1 LGHNT, CDR2 FRNRAP. The ends lost 8 bases at V and 7 bases at J; junction bases unmatched: 10. The CDR3 region is CASSPGLAGVGTQYF. The CDR3 DNA follows: TGTGCTAGTTCTCCCGGACTAGCGGGAGTAGGGACCCAGTACTTC.

V gene TRBV2 combines with J gene TRBJ1-5, with no clear D. In germline, CDR1 is SNHLY, CDR2 FYNNEI. The CDR3 contains 14 residues. V was trimmed by 2 bases and J by 9 bases, leaving 14 bases between them. Here the CDR3 reads CASSERSGPGPQHF. CDR3 nucleotides: TGTGCCAGCAGTGAACGCAGCGGCCCAGGGCCCCAGCATTTT.

This clonotype has at least ten counts. The V and J genes are TRBV5-6 and TRBJ2-3; D may be TRBD2 (6 bases). The CDR3 totals 15 residues. Germline V CDR1 and CDR2: SGHDT, YYEEEE. Trimming removed 0 bases at V and 4 bases at J, with 12 bases between. CDR3 DNA: TGTGCCAGCAGCTTGGTACGGGAGAGCCCAGATACGCAGTATTTT. Protein product: CASSLVRESPDTQYF.

This clonotype was detected a few times. A much larger clone lies one base from this, so it may be a read error. The chain is built from TRBV11-3 and TRBJ2-7, with TRBD1 matching 7 bases. In germline, CDR1 is SGHNT, CDR2 YENEEA. J lost 2 bases, V lost 1 base, and 2 bases had no gene match. The CDR3 extends over 14 amino acids. CDR3 nucleotide sequence: TGTGCCAGCAGCTTAGCGGGACAGCCCTACGAGCAGTACTTC. As protein: CASSLAGQPYEQYF.

V usage is TRBV18 and J usage is TRBJ2-7; D perhaps matches TRBD2 (5 bases). The CDR3 is made up of 15 amino acids. CDR1 and CDR2 from the germline V gene are KGHSH and LQKENI. V was shortened by 2 bases and J by 2 bases, with 13 bases between the two germline ends. The CDR3, as DNA: TGTGCCAGCTCACCAGGGCTAGCCGTGGCCTACGAGCAGTACTTC. Residues: CASSPGLAVAYEQYF.

The rearrangement uses TRBV20-1 and TRBJ2-2; no firm D call. The CDR3 runs to 11 residues. V was trimmed by 5 bases and J by 5 bases, leaving 6 bases between them. Germline CDR1 reads DFQATT; CDR2 reads SNEGSKA (reference sequence). The CDR3, as DNA: TGCAGTGCTCGTGTTACCGGGGAGCTGTTTTTT. Translated: CSARVTGELFF.

CDR3 bases: TGCAGTGCGTTGCACCGGACTAGCGGCCTATACGAGCAGTACTTC. Protein: CSALHRTSGLYEQYF. V usage is TRBV20-1 and J usage is TRBJ2-7; 10 bases match TRBD2. The germline V gene has CDR1 DFQATT and CDR2 SNEGSKA (reference sequence). CDR3 size: 15 residues. Trimming took 6 bases from V and 4 from J; bases not matched to a gene: 12.